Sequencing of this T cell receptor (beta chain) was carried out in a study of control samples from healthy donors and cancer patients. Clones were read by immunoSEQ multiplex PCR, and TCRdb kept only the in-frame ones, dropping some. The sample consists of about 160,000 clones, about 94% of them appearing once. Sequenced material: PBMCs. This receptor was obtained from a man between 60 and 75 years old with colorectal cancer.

CDR3: CASSETGFTEAFF. CDR3 in DNA: TGTGCCAGCAGTGAAACCGGGTTCACTGAAGCTTTCTTT. This chain connects TRBV6-1 to TRBJ1-1; D is uncertain. From germline, CDR1 is MNHNS and CDR2 SASEGT. This CDR3 comprises 13 residues. V dropped 2 bases and J dropped 4 bases, with 8 bases sitting between them.